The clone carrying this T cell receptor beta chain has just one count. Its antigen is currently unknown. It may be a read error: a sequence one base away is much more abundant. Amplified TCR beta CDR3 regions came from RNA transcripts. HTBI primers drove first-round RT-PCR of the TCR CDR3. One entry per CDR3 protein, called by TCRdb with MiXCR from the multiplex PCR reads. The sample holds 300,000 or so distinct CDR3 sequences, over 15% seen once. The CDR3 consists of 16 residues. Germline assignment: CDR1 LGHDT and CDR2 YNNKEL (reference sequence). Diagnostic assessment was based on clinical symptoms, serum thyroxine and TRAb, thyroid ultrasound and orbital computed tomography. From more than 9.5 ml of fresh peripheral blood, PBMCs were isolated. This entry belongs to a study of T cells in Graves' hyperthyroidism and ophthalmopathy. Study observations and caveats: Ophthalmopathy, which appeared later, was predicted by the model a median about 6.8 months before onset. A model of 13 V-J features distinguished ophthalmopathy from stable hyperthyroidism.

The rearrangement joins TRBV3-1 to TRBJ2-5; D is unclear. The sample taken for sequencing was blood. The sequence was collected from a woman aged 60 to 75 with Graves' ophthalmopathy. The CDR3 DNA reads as TGTGCCAGCAGCCAAGATCTAGAGTTTCCACAAGAGACCCGGTACTTC. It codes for CASSQDLEFPQETRYF.